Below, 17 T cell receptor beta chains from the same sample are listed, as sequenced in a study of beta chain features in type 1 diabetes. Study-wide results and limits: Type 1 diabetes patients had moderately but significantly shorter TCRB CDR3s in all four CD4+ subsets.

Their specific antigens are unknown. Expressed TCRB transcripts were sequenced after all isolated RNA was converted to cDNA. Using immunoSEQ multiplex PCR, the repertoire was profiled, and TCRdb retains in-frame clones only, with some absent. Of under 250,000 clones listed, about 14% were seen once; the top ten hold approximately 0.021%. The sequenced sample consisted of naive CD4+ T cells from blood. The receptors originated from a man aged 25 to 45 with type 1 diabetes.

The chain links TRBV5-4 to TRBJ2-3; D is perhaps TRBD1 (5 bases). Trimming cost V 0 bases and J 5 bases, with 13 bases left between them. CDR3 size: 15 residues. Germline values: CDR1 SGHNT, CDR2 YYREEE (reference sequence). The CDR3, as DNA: TGTGCCAGCAGCTTGGATGGGGCTAAGGGAGATACGCAGTATTTT. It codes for CASSLDGAKGDTQYF. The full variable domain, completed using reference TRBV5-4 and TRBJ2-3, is ETGVTQSPTHLIKTRGQQVTLRCSSQSGHNTVSWYQQALGQGPQFIFQYYREEENGRGNFPPRFSGLQFPNYSSELNVNALELDDSALYLCASSLDGAKGDTQYFGPGTRLTVL.

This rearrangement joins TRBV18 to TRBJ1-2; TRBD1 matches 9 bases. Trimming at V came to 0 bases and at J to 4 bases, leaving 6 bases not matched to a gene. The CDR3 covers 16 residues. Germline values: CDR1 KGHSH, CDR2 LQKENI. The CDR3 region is CASSPPFGTGIYGYTF. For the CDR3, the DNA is TGTGCCAGCTCACCACCGTTCGGGACAGGGATCTATGGCTACACCTTC. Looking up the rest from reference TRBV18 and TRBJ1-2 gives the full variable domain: NAGVMQNPRHLVRRRGQEARLRCSPMKGHSHVYWYRQLPEEGLKFMVYLQKENIIDESGMPKERFSAEFPKEGPSILRIQQVVRGDSAAYFCASSPPFGTGIYGYTFGSGTRLTVV.

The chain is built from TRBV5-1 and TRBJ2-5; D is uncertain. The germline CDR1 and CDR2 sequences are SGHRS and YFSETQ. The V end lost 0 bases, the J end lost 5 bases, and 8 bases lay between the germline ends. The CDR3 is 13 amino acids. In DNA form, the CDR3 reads TGCGCCAGCAGCTTGGAAGTCAGGGAGACCCAGTACTTC. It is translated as CASSLEVRETQYF.

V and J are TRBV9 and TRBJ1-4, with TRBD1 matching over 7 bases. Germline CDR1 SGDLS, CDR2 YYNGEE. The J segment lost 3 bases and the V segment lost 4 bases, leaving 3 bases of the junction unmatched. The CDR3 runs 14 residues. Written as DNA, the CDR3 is TGTGCCAGCAGCCCCGGGACAGCTAATGAAAAACTGTTTTTT. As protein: CASSPGTANEKLFF.

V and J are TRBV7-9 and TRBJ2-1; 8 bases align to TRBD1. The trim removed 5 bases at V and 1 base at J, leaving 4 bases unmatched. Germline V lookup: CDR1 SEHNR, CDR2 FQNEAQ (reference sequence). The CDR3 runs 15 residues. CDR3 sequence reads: CASSPRTGSYNEQFF. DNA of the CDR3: TGTGCCAGCAGCCCACGGACAGGGTCCTACAATGAGCAGTTCTTC.

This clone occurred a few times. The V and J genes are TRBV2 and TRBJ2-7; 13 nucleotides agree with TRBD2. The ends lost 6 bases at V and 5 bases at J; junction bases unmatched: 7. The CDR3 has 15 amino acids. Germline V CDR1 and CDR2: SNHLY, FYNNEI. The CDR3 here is CASSLLAGGANEQYF. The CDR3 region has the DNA TGTGCCAGCAGCCTACTAGCGGGAGGGGCGAACGAGCAGTACTTC.

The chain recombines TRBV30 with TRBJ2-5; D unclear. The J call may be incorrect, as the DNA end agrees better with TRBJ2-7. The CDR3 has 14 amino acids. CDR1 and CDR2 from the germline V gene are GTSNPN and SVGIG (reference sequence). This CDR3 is CAWSPRATTYEQYF. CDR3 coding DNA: TGTGCCTGGAGCCCCCGCGCGACAACCTACGAGCAGTACTTC.

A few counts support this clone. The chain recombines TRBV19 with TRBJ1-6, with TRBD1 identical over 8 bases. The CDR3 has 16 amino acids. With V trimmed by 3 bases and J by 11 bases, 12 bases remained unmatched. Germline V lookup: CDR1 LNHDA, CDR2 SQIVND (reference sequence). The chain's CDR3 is CASSIRPDRAGTPLHF. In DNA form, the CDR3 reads TGTGCCAGTAGTATTCGCCCGGACAGGGCCGGAACACCCCTCCACTTT. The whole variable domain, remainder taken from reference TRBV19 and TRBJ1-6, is DGGITQSPKYLFRKEGQNVTLSCEQNLNHDAMYWYRQDPGQGLRLIYYSQIVNDFQKGDIAEGYSVSREKKESFPLTVTSAQKNPTAFYLCASSIRPDRAGTPLHFGNGTRLTVT.

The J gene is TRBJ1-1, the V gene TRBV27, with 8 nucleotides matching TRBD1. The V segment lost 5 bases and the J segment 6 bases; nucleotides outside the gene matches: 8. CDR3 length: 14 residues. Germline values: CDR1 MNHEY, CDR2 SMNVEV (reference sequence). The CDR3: CASSPDRVRPEAFF. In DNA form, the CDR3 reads TGTGCCAGCAGTCCGGACAGGGTGCGTCCTGAAGCTTTCTTT.

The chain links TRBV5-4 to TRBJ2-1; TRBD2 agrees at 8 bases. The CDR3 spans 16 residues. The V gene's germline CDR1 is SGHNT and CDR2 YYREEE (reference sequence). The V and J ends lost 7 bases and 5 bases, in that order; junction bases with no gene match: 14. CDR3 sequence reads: CASSVKEGSGNNEQFF. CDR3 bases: TGTGCCAGCTCAGTGAAGGAGGGTAGCGGGAACAATGAGCAGTTCTTC. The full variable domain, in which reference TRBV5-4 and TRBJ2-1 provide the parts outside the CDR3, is ETGVTQSPTHLIKTRGQQVTLRCSSQSGHNTVSWYQQALGQGPQFIFQYYREEENGRGNFPPRFSGLQFPNYSSELNVNALELDDSALYLCASSVKEGSGNNEQFFGPGTRLTVL.

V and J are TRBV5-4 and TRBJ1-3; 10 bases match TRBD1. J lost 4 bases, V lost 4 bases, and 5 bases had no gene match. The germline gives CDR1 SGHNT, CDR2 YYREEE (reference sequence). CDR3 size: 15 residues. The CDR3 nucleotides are TGTGCCAGCAGCCGGGGACAGGGGACCGGAAACACCATATATTTT. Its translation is CASSRGQGTGNTIYF.

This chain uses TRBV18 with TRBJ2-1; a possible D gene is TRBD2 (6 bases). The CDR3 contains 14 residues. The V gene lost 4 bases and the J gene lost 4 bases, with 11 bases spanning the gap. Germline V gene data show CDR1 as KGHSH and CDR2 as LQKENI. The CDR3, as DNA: TGTGCCAGCTCACTCGGGGGAATTTACAATGAGCAGTTCTTC. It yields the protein CASSLGGIYNEQFF.

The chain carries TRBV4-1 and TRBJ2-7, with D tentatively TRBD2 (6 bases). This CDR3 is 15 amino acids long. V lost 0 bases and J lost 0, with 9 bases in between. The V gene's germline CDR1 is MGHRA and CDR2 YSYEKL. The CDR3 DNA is TGCGCCAGCAGCCAAGAGCGGGACGTCTCCTACGAGCAGTACTTC. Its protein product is CASSQERDVSYEQYF.

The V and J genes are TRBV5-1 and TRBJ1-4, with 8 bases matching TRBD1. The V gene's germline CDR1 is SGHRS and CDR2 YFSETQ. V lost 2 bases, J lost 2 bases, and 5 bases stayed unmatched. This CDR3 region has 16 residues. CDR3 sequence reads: CASSFAGGSTNEKLFF. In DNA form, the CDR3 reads TGCGCCAGCAGCTTTGCAGGGGGCTCGACTAATGAAAAACTGTTTTTT. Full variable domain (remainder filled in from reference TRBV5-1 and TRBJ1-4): KAGVTQTPRYLIKTRGQQVTLSCSPISGHRSVSWYQQTPGQGLQFLFEYFSETQRNKGNFPGRFSGRQFSNSRSEMNVSTLELGDSALYLCASSFAGGSTNEKLFFGSGTQLSVL.

CDR3 in amino acids: CASAGVYYEQYF. CDR3 in DNA: TGTGCTAGTGCAGGGGTTTACTACGAGCAGTACTTC. The gene calls are TRBV12-5 and TRBJ2-7; D perhaps matches TRBD1 (6 bases). This CDR3 has 12 amino acids. V gave up 7 bases and J gave up 3 bases, with 10 bases separating them. The V gene's germline CDR1 is LGHNT and CDR2 FRNRAP.

DNA for the CDR3: TGTGCCAGCAGTGAAGAACAGGGGGCGGGTAATGAGCAGTTCTTC. Translation gives CASSEEQGAGNEQFF. V is TRBV2 and J is TRBJ2-1; 9 bases are a match to TRBD1. There are 15 residues in the CDR3. The germline V gene encodes CDR1 SNHLY and CDR2 FYNNEI. The junction had 5 bases not matched to a gene; V was cut back by 1 base and J by 7 bases.

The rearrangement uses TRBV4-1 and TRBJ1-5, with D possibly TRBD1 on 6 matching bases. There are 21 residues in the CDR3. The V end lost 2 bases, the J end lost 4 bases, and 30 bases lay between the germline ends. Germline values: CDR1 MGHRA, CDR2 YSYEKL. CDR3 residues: CASSQPGGSGAAALGNQPQHF. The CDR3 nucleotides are TGCGCCAGCAGCCAACCGGGAGGGTCAGGGGCAGCCGCGTTGGGGAATCAGCCCCAGCATTTT.